These T cell receptor beta chains were read from a single sample in a study of technical replicates of blood from a few donors. Libraries were prepared by immunoSEQ multiplex PCR; TCRdb keeps only in-frame clonotypes and omits some of them. Of fewer than 85,000 clones detected, around 94% appear once; the ten largest clones hold roughly 0.25%. Sequenced: T cells isolated from PBMCs. The receptor set was obtained from a human donor in good health. Each CDR3 is given with its conserved first and last residue. Fields, in order: V gene, CDR3 protein.

V: TRBV5-1
CDR3: CASSPRASDGELFF

V: TRBV4-1
CDR3: CASSQEGGGTDTQYF

V: TRBV19
CDR3: CASSIQAYEGTEAFF

V: TRBV5-1
CDR3: CASSFGPGGTGELFF

V: TRBV14
CDR3: CASSPRRGGTEAFF

V: TRBV7-2
CDR3: CASSFVAASYNEQFF

V: TRBV29-1
CDR3: CSVEWDRGGWYEQYF

V: TRBV6-5
CDR3: CASSSGQGVGAFF

V: TRBV6-6
CDR3: CASSSTSGQTYEQYF

V: TRBV28
CDR3: CASSRRDYNNEQFF

V: TRBV20-1
CDR3: CSGGGSEKLFF

V: TRBV5-1
CDR3: CASSYERGQETQYF

V: TRBV5-1
CDR3: CASRSGTGSSNNEKLFF

V: TRBV10-3
CDR3: CAMGSYEQYF

V: TRBV30
CDR3: CAWSLTAGGLFF

V: TRBV27
CDR3: CASSFRGGRVYEQYF

V: TRBV7-3
CDR3: CASSLSAGLLQYF

V: TRBV7-8
CDR3: CASCRGGDQETQYF

V: TRBV6-5
CDR3: CASSYSQGGYEQYF

V: TRBV30
CDR3: CAWSPTGDGHSYEQYF

V: TRBV4-1
CDR3: CASSQTFQMVVSYEQYF

V: TRBV6-5
CDR3: CASSYRVTDEKLFF

V: TRBV4-2
CDR3: CASSQVTGRDEQFF

V: TRBV6-5
CDR3: CASLAMTGLGNEQFF

V: TRBV6-1
CDR3: CASSEVGLSNQPQHF

V: TRBV5-4
CDR3: CASSPRQVPPYYF

V: TRBV6-5
CDR3: CATRGQETQYF

V: TRBV5-4
CDR3: CASSLELGAFGNSPLHF

V: TRBV4-1
CDR3: CASTRGQGEGEQYF

V: TRBV11-2
CDR3: CASSPISTNTEAFF

V: TRBV4-2
CDR3: CASSPPTSGSNNEQFF

V: TRBV30
CDR3: CAWSPWGTPTNYGYTF

V: TRBV7-9
CDR3: CASSPGQATNEKLFF

V: TRBV5-1
CDR3: CASSLEGRTGELFF

V: TRBV7-9
CDR3: CASSLVQYEQYF

V: TRBV19
CDR3: CASSIDSSGNTIYF

V: TRBV4-1
CDR3: CASREVVHTGELFF

V: TRBV5-1
CDR3: CASSLAIRGRYIQYF

V: TRBV2
CDR3: CASSYRANYGYTF

V: TRBV11-2
CDR3: CASSLTTWIQETQYF

V: TRBV10-1
CDR3: CASSESGGLNTEAFF

V: TRBV6-5
CDR3: CASSSRTGWNSYEQYF

V: TRBV7-2
CDR3: CASSSGGGAYEQYF

V: TRBV29-1
CDR3: CSGKGTGDLYGELFF

V: TRBV27
CDR3: CASSDLGTPKREDGYTF